Each of the 25 T cell receptor beta chains below was sequenced from the same sample in a study of Ad26.COV2.S vaccination and SARS-CoV-2 variants. The protocol was immunoSEQ multiplex PCR, while the TCRdb copy is restricted to in-frame clones and leaves out a portion. The repertoire includes roughly 700,000 clones, around 92% of them detected once, and nearly 1.5% sits in the top ten. Treatment meaning: 15 to 20 received Ad26.COV2.S at low or high dose, single or two shots; 5 received placebo; per-sample allocation not given. Samples came from day 63 after the first vaccine or placebo injection. The input for sequencing was peripheral blood, taken in a trial of Ad26.COV2.S vaccine versus placebo. These receptors were taken from a person between 18 and 60 years old who received the Ad26.COV2.S COVID-19 vaccine or a placebo.

The genes are TRBV5-6 and TRBJ2-3; tentatively, D is TRBD1 (6 bases). V was trimmed by 5 bases and J by 4 bases, leaving 11 bases between them. The CDR3 spans 13 residues. Germline V lookup: CDR1 SGHDT, CDR2 YYEEEE. CDR3 region: CASRGSGADTQYF. The CDR3 DNA follows: TGTGCCAGCAGAGGGTCAGGGGCAGATACGCAGTATTTT.

This clone occurred once. CDR3 sequence: CASSPGALNEKLFF. The CDR3 region has the DNA TGCGCCAGCAGTCCGGGGGCGTTAAATGAAAAACTGTTTTTT. The chain links TRBV5-1 to TRBJ1-4; maybe TRBD1 (6 bases). CDR1 SGHRS and CDR2 YFSETQ come from the germline V gene. The CDR3 is 14 residues long. V lost 5 bases to trimming and J lost 5 bases, with 13 bases between them.

The chain combines TRBV6-5 with TRBJ2-2; TRBD2 might be the D (5 bases). This CDR3 comprises 12 residues. Trimming shortened V by 8 bases and J by 6 bases, and 10 bases separated the two germline ends. Germline-derived CDR1 and CDR2 are MNHEY and SVGAGI. CDR3 nucleotide sequence: TGTGCCAGCGGCCGGGAAGCCGGGGAGCTGTTTTTT. Protein sequence: CASGREAGELFF.

The rearrangement links TRBV19 to TRBJ2-7; D is possibly TRBD2 (6 bases). V was pared by 4 bases and J by 3 bases, with 10 bases between. Germline CDR1 and CDR2: LNHDA and SQIVND (reference sequence). The CDR3 is made up of 13 amino acids. CDR3 sequence: CASSRGGDYEQYF. CDR3 bases: TGTGCCAGTAGTAGGGGCGGGGACTACGAGCAGTACTTC.

V and J are TRBV19 and TRBJ2-4; D gene ambiguous. The CDR3 totals 13 residues. The V gene lost 6 bases and the J gene lost 3 bases, with 9 bases spanning the gap. Germline V gene lookup returns CDR1 LNHDA and CDR2 SQIVND (reference sequence). CDR3 loop: CASSDADKNIQYF. In DNA form, the CDR3 reads TGTGCCAGTAGCGATGCGGACAAAAACATTCAGTACTTC. The full variable domain, rest sourced from reference TRBV19 and TRBJ2-4, is DGGITQSPKYLFRKEGQNVTLSCEQNLNHDAMYWYRQDPGQGLRLIYYSQIVNDFQKGDIAEGYSVSREKKESFPLTVTSAQKNPTAFYLCASSDADKNIQYFGAGTRLSVL.

The gene calls are TRBV19 and TRBJ2-2, with D possibly called TRBD1 or TRBD2 (5 bases each). This CDR3 comprises 14 residues. V was clipped by 6 bases and J by 6 bases, with 14 bases between them. Per the germline V gene, CDR1 is LNHDA and CDR2 is SQIVND (reference sequence). The CDR3 DNA sequence: TGTGCCAGTAGGGTCCCAGGGAGTGCCGGGGAGCTGTTTTTT. Protein product: CASRVPGSAGELFF.

V usage is TRBV27 and J usage is TRBJ2-7; 8 bases line up with TRBD2. V shed 9 bases, J shed 0 bases, and the junction held 7 bases outside the gene matches. CDR1 and CDR2 from the germline V gene are MNHEY and SMNVEV (reference sequence). The CDR3 is made up of 14 amino acids. CDR3 coding DNA: TGTGCCAGTAAGCTAAGCGGGAGCTCCTACGAGCAGTACTTC. It encodes CASKLSGSSYEQYF.

The CDR3 bases are TGCGCCAGCAGCCAAGATAACAGAGCTAACTATGGCTACACCTTC. Translating gives CASSQDNRANYGYTF. This chain links TRBV4-1 with TRBJ1-2; no clear D. Germline loops: CDR1 MGHRA, CDR2 YSYEKL. Trimming cost V 0 bases and J 0 bases, with 8 bases left between them. The CDR3 consists of 15 residues.

The rearrangement joins TRBV9 to TRBJ1-6; TRBD1 aligns across 10 bases. J was trimmed by 6 bases and V by 3 bases; bases with no gene match: 3. Germline V gene sequence: CDR1 SGDLS, CDR2 YYNGEE. The CDR3 is 15 amino acids. CDR3 in amino acids: CASSDGQGVNSPLHF. The CDR3 nucleotides are TGTGCCAGCAGCGACGGACAGGGGGTTAATTCACCCCTCCACTTT.

Concerning this clone: Compared with germline, one end of the junction differs, possibly owing to a read error. The rearrangement links TRBV12-3 or TRBV12-4 to TRBJ1-2; 7 nucleotides match TRBD1. This CDR3 region has 10 residues. DNA for the CDR3: TGTGCCAGCAGTATCGGGACAGCCTCTTTC. Encoded protein: CASSIGTASF.

The chain couples TRBV18 to TRBJ1-5; D gene unclear. CDR1 is KGHSH, CDR2 LQKENI, per germline. Trimming took off 6 bases at V and 4 bases at J, with 16 bases between the two ends. The CDR3 is 15 amino acids. The CDR3 DNA follows: TGTGCCAGCTCCCCGGAGGAGGGAAGAAATCAGCCCCAGCATTTT. Amino acid sequence: CASSPEEGRNQPQHF.

The J gene is TRBJ1-4, the V gene TRBV6-5; D may be TRBD1 (5 bases). Germline CDR1 and CDR2: MNHEY and SVGAGI. V shed 7 bases and J shed 8 bases, with 14 bases lying between them. The CDR3 runs to 13 residues. CDR3 in amino acids: CASTQGHGEKLFF. The CDR3 nucleotides are TGTGCCAGCACCCAAGGACACGGCGAAAAACTGTTTTTT.

Points on this clone: The same CDR3 arises from other DNA sequences in this sample as well. This chain links TRBV12-3 or TRBV12-4 with TRBJ1-5; D is unresolved. The CDR3 extends over 13 amino acids. V was trimmed by 3 bases and J by 7 bases, leaving 10 bases between them. CDR3 DNA: TGTGCCAGCAGTTTTTCCGGGAGACAGCCCCAGCATTTT. It is translated as CASSFSGRQPQHF.

V gene TRBV9 combines with J gene TRBJ2-7, with a weak D call TRBD2 (5 bases). The CDR3 runs to 11 residues. Germline loops: CDR1 SGDLS, CDR2 YYNGEE. In DNA, the CDR3 is TGTGCCAGCAGCGTAGTGCAAGGCAGAGGGGTC. Protein sequence: CASSVVQGRGV.

The CDR3 loop is CASSHRYEQYF. For the CDR3, the DNA is TGTGCCAGCAGCCACCGCTACGAGCAGTACTTC. The rearrangement links TRBV3-1 (or the pseudogene TRBV3-2) to TRBJ2-7, with D unresolved. The CDR3 sequence is 11 residues long. The ends were cut back, 3 bases at V and 3 bases at J, with 3 bases in the middle. Looked up from germline, CDR1 is LGHDT and CDR2 is YNNKEL (reference sequence).

Of note for this clone: One end of the junction is discordant with germline, which a read error may explain. The CDR3: CASSQDHPLPLF. For the CDR3, the DNA is TGCGCCAGCAGCCAAGATCACCCGCTACCGCTCTTC. The chain combines TRBV4-3 with TRBJ2-1; D gene unclear. CDR3 length: 12 amino acids. Germline V gene sequence: CDR1 LGHNA, CDR2 YSLEER.

V and J are TRBV10-1 and TRBJ1-5; D remains ambiguous. V dropped 6 bases and J dropped 3 bases, with 9 bases sitting between them. From germline, CDR1 is WNHNN and CDR2 SYGVQD (reference sequence). The CDR3 sequence is 13 residues long. CDR3 region: CASSGQLNQPQHF. The DNA of the CDR3 is TGCGCCAGCAGCGGCCAGCTCAATCAGCCCCAGCATTTT.

V gene TRBV7-2 combines with J gene TRBJ1-2; TRBD1 might be the D (5 bases). Per germline, CDR1 SGHTA and CDR2 FQGNSA. The ends were cut back, 6 bases at V and 4 bases at J, with 9 bases in the middle. The CDR3 runs 12 residues. CDR3 sequence reads: CASSRDGYGYTF. CDR3 coding DNA: TGTGCCAGCAGTCGGGACGGCTATGGCTACACCTTC.

The gene calls are TRBV3-1 (or the pseudogene TRBV3-2) and TRBJ1-2; D is ambiguous. The CDR3 runs 13 residues. Germline assignment: CDR1 LGHDT and CDR2 YNNKEL (reference sequence). The ends were cut back, 1 base at V and 8 bases at J, with 11 bases in the middle. The CDR3 spells CASSQGSRAGYTF. DNA for the CDR3: TGTGCCAGCAGCCAAGGGTCCCGGGCGGGCTACACCTTC.

The chain links TRBV7-2 to TRBJ1-3; D is unresolved. The V gene lost 5 bases and the J gene lost 2 bases, with 13 bases spanning the gap. The CDR3 is 15 residues long. Per the germline V gene, CDR1 is SGHTA and CDR2 is FQGNSA. For the CDR3, the DNA is TGTGCCAGCAGCGAAATCGGGGTAGCTGGAAACACCATATATTTT. It yields the protein CASSEIGVAGNTIYF.

This chain uses TRBV19 with TRBJ1-4; 11 bases match TRBD1. J was trimmed by 7 bases and V by 3 bases; bases with no gene match: 13. Germline CDR1 LNHDA, CDR2 SQIVND (reference sequence). This CDR3 is 18 amino acids long. The CDR3 loop reads CASSILGQGALQSEKLFF. DNA of the CDR3: TGTGCCAGTAGTATCTTAGGACAGGGGGCGCTTCAAAGTGAAAAACTGTTTTTT.

This chain links TRBV12-3 or TRBV12-4 with TRBJ2-1, with D possibly called TRBD1 or TRBD2 (5 bases each). The CDR3 covers 13 residues. Trimming took 1 base from V and 8 from J, leaving 9 bases between them. The CDR3, as DNA: TGTGCCAGCAGTTTAGGAGGGGCCTATGAGCAGTTCTTC. The encoded protein is CASSLGGAYEQFF.

Comments on this clone: Distinct nucleotide sequences in the sample also encode this CDR3. The rearrangement uses TRBV6-2 or TRBV6-3 and TRBJ2-7; a weak D match, TRBD1 (5 bases). In germline, CDR1 is MNHEY, CDR2 SVGEGT. Trimming pared 5 bases from V and 4 bases from J, leaving 9 bases between. The CDR3 consists of 12 residues. The CDR3 protein is CASSPQGYEQYF. The CDR3 DNA reads TGTGCCAGCAGTCCCCAGGGATACGAGCAGTACTTC.

V usage is TRBV27 and J usage is TRBJ1-6, with 8 bases identical to TRBD1. This CDR3 comprises 13 residues. With 5 bases clipped from V and 10 bases from J, the junction kept 4 bases outside the gene matches. Germline V gene sequence: CDR1 MNHEY, CDR2 SMNVEV (reference sequence). DNA of the CDR3: TGTGCCAGCAGTGAAGGACAGGGCTCACCCCTCCACTTT. It codes for CASSEGQGSPLHF.

CDR3 coding DNA: TGTGCCAGCAGTCGGACCCGGACCGGGGAGCTGTTTTTT. Amino acids: CASSRTRTGELFF. The chain couples TRBV6-5 to TRBJ2-2; D gene ambiguous. The CDR3 covers 13 residues. Germline V lookup: CDR1 MNHEY, CDR2 SVGAGI. The V end lost 5 bases, the J end lost 5 bases, and 9 bases lay between the germline ends.